Listed below are T cell receptor beta chains from one sample, sequenced in a study of cytotoxic CD8 clonotypes in ibrutinib-treated CLL. Data came from immunoSEQ multiplex PCR; TCRdb stores just in-frame clones and leaves some out. This table holds about 330,000 clones, roughly 70% found once. The sequencing used PBMCs, collected after 36 months of ibrutinib treatment. Receptor source: a human donor with chronic lymphocytic leukemia. Both conserved end residues are part of each CDR3. The D gene is left open where the match is weak. Size is omitted from some rows. Given values are once, few, many or a class for expanded clones.

TRBV20-1,TRBJ2-5,.,.,CSARAEVTQYF,TGCAGTGCTAGGGCGGAGGTGACCCAGTACTTC
TRBV29-1,TRBJ2-7,.,TRBD1,CSVHRGLGYEQYF,TGCAGCGTCCACAGGGGTTTGGGTTACGAGCAGTACTTC
TRBV11-3,TRBJ2-3,.,.,CASSFSSKSTDTQYF,TGTGCCAGCAGCTTTTCTTCCAAAAGCACAGATACGCAGTATTTT
TRBV5-5,TRBJ1-1,.,.,CASSLIRGTEAFF,TGTGCCAGCAGCTTAATTAGGGGCACTGAAGCTTTCTTT
TRBV18,TRBJ1-2,.,.,CASSPMTGFSYGYTF,TGTGCCAGCTCACCCATGACAGGTTTCAGCTATGGCTACACCTTC
TRBV6-4,TRBJ2-1,few,TRBD2,CASSDGGGSYNEQFF,TGTGCCAGCAGTGACGGGGGAGGGTCCTACAATGAGCAGTTCTTC
TRBV28,TRBJ1-5,few,.,CASSSPGQSSVAQHF,TGTGCCAGCAGTTCCCCAGGACAGAGCTCTGTGGCCCAGCATTTT
TRBV7-9,TRBJ2-5,few,TRBD1,CASSVVGTDRSQETQYF,TGTGCCAGCAGCGTAGTGGGGACAGACCGTTCACAAGAGACCCAGTACTTC
TRBV15,TRBJ1-2,.,.,CATSRAFDSVLGGYTF,TGTGCCACCAGCAGAGCTTTCGACAGTGTATTGGGTGGCTACACCTTC
TRBV6-5,TRBJ2-2,.,TRBD2,CASSLAGGLTGELFF,TGTGCCAGCAGCCTTGCGGGAGGTCTCACCGGGGAGCTGTTTTTT
TRBV15,TRBJ2-7,.,TRBD1,CATSRPTGGTGDEQYF,TGTGCCACCAGCAGACCGACGGGCGGGACAGGGGACGAGCAGTACTTC
TRBV7-2,TRBJ2-5,.,.,CASSSRSQVRETQYF,TGTGCCAGCAGCTCCCGTTCCCAGGTCCGGGAGACCCAGTACTTC
TRBV19,TRBJ2-3,.,TRBD2,CASSVGLAEYTDTQYF,TGTGCCAGTAGTGTCGGACTAGCGGAGTACACAGATACGCAGTATTTT
TRBV5-6,TRBJ2-3,.,.,CASSSKRTGSDTQYF,TGTGCCAGCAGCTCAAAAAGAACAGGCTCCGATACGCAGTATTTT
TRBV29-1,TRBJ1-5,.,TRBD1,CSVGTGTGSNQPQHF,TGCAGCGTTGGGACAGGAACAGGTAGCAATCAGCCCCAGCATTTT